This T cell receptor beta chain was recovered during a study of blood T cell repertoires in COVID-19. The assay was immunoSEQ multiplex PCR, and TCRdb's table has in-frame clones only and misses some. This table has a few hundred thousand clones, over 75% appearing once. From germline, CDR1 is SEHNR and CDR2 FQNEAQ (reference sequence). This CDR3 spans 16 amino acids. The trim removed 6 bases at V and 4 bases at J, leaving 11 bases unmatched. Participants reported their clinical history, and cohort assignment relied on those reports. The chain recombines TRBV7-9 with TRBJ1-1; TRBD1 matches 10 bases. This sequence originates from a man in his thirties or forties who had recovered from COVID-19. Material: PBMCs or T cells enriched from blood (not recorded which). CDR3 sequence (DNA): TGTGCCAGCAGACCCGGGACAGGGGTTGGAGGCACTGAAGCTTTCTTT. Translation gives CASRPGTGVGGTEAFF.